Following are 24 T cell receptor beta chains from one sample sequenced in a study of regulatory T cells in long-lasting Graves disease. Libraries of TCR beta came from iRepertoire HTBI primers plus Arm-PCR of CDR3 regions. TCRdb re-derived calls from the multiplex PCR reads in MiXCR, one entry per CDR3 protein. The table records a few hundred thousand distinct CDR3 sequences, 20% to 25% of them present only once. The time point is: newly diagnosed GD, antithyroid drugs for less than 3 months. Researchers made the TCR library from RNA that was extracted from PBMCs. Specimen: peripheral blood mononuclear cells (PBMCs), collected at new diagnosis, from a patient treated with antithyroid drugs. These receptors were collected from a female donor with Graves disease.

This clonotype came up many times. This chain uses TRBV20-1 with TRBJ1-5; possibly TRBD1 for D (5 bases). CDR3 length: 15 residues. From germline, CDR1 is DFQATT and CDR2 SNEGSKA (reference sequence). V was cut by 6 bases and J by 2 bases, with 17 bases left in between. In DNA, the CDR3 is TGCAGTGCAGGGGCCCAGGGAATGCGCAATCAGCCCCAGCATTTT. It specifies CSAGAQGMRNQPQHF.

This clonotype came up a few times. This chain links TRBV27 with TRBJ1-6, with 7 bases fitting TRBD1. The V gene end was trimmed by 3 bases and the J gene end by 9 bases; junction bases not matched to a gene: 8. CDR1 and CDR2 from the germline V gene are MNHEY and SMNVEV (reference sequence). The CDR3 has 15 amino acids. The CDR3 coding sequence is TGTGCCAGCAGTTTTCACAGGGGACGTTTTTCACCCCTCCACTTT. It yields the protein CASSFHRGRFSPLHF.

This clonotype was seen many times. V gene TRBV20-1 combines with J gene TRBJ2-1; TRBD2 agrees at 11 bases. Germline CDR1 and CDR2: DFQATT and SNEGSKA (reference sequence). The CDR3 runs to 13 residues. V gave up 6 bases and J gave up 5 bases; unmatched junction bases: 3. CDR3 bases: TGCAGTGCCTTAGCGGGAGGGGACAATGAGCAGTTCTTC. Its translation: CSALAGGDNEQFF.

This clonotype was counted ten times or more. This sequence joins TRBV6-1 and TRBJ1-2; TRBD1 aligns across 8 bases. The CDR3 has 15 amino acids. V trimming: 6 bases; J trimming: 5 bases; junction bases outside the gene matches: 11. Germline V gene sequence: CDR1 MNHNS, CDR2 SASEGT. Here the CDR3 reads CASSRGTGTPYGYTF. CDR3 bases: TGTGCCAGCAGCCGTGGGACAGGTACTCCGTATGGCTACACCTTC.

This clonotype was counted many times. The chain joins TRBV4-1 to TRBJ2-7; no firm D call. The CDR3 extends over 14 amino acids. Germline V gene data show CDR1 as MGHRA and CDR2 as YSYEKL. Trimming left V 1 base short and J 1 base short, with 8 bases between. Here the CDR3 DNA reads TGCGCCAGCAGCCAAGTATCCGGTTCCTACGAGCAGTACTTC. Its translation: CASSQVSGSYEQYF.

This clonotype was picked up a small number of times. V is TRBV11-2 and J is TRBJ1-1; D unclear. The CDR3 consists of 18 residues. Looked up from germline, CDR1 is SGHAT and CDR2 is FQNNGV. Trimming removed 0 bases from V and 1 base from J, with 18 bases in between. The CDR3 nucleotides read TGTGCCAGCAGCTTAGAGCGGGTAGCCGCCTCGGGGAACACTGAAGCTTTCTTT. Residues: CASSLERVAASGNTEAFF.

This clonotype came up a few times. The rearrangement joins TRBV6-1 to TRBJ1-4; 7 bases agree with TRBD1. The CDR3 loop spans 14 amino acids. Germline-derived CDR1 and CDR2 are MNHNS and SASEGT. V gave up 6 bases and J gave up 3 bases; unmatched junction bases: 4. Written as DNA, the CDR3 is TGTGCCAGCAGCCGGACAGGCCCTAATGAAAAACTGTTTTTT. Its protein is CASSRTGPNEKLFF.

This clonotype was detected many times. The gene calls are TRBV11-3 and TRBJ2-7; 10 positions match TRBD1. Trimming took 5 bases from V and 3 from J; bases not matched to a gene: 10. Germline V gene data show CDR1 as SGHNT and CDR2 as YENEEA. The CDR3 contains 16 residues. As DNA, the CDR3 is TGTGCCAGCAGCCCCCACCCGGGACAGGGGATCTACGAGCAGTACTTC. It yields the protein CASSPHPGQGIYEQYF.

CDR3: CASSLNRVLINSPLHF. CDR3 bases: TGTGCCAGCAGTCTAAACAGGGTTTTGATAAATTCACCCCTCCACTTT. The rearrangement uses TRBV7-8 and TRBJ1-6; D possibly corresponds to TRBD1 (6 bases). V was pared by 6 bases and J by 7 bases, with 19 bases between. The CDR3 contains 16 residues. The V gene's germline CDR1 is SGHVS and CDR2 FQNEAQ. The whole variable domain, filled in from reference TRBV7-8 and TRBJ1-6, reads GAGVSQSPRYKVAKRGQDVALRCDPISGHVSLFWYQQALGQGPEFLTYFQNEAQLDKSGLPSDRFFAERPEGSVSTLKIQRTQQEDSAVYLCASSLNRVLINSPLHFGNGTRLTVT.

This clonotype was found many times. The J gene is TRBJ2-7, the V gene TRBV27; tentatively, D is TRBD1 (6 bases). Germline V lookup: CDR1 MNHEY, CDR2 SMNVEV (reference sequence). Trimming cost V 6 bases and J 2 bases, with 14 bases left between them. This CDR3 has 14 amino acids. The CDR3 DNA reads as TGTGCCAGCAGCCAATGGGACAATACCTACGAGCAGTACTTC. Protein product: CASSQWDNTYEQYF.

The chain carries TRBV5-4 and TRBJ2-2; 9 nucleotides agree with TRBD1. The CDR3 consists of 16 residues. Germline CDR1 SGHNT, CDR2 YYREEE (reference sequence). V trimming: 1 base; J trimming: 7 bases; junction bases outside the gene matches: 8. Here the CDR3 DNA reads TGTGCCAGCAGCTTGATGGGGACAGGGCTCGTCGGGGAGCTGTTTTTT. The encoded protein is CASSLMGTGLVGELFF.

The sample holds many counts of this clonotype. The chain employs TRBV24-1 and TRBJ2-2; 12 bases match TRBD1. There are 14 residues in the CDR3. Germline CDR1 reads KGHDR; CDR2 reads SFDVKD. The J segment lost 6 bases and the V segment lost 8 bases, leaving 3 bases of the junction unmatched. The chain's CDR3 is CATTGTGGSGELFF. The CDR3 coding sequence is TGTGCCACCACGGGGACAGGGGGCTCCGGGGAGCTGTTTTTT.

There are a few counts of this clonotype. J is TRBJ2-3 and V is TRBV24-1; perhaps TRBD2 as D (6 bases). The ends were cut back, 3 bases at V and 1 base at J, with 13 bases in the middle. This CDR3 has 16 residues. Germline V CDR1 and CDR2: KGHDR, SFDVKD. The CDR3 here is CATSDGPGGGTDTQYF. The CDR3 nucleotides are TGTGCCACCAGTGATGGACCCGGGGGAGGCACAGATACGCAGTATTTT.

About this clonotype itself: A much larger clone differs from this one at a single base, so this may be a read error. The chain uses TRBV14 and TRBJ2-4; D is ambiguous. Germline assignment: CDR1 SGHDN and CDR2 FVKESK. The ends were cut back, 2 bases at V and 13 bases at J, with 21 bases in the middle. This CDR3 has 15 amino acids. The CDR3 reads CASSQLSTLSNEQYF. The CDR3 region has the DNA TGTGCCAGCAGCCAATTAAGCACCCTGTCTAATGAGCAGTACTTC.

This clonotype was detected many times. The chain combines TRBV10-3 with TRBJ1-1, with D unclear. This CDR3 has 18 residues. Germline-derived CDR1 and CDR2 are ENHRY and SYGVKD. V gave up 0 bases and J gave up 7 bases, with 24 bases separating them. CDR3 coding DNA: TGTGCCATCAGTGAGTCCGTTACTTACTTAAGGCCGAGTCGTGAAGCTTTCTTT. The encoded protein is CAISESVTYLRPSREAFF.

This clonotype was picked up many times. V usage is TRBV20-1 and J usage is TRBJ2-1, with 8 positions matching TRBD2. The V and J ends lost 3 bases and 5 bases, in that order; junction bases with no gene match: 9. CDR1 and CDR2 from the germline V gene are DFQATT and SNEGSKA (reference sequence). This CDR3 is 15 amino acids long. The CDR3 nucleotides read TGCAGTGCTAGCCTCCCGGGGGGGCGCAACAATGAGCAGTTCTTC. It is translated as CSASLPGGRNNEQFF.

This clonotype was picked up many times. The CDR3 nucleotides read TGCAGCGCCACATCGGACACCACGGGAGAAAAACTGTTTTTT. Translation gives CSATSDTTGEKLFF. The J gene is TRBJ1-4, the V gene TRBV29-1, with a tentative D call TRBD1 (5 bases). The ends were cut back, 7 bases at V and 8 bases at J, with 20 bases in the middle. Germline assignment: CDR1 SQVTM and CDR2 ANQGSEA. The CDR3 is made up of 14 amino acids. The full variable domain, with the rest looked up from reference TRBV29-1 and TRBJ1-4, is SAVISQKPSRDICQRGTSLTIQCQVDSQVTMMFWYRQQPGQSLTLIATANQGSEATYESGFVIDKFPISRPNLTFSTLTVSNMSPEDSSIYLCSATSDTTGEKLFFGSGTQLSVL.

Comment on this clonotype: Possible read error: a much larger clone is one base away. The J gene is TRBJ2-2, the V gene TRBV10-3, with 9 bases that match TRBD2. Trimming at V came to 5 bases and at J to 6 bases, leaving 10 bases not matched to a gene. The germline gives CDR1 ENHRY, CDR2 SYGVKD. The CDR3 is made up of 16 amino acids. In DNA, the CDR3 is TGTGCCATCAGTTTAGCGGGAGATATCTTATCCGGGGAGCTGTTTTTT. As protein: CAISLAGDILSGELFF.

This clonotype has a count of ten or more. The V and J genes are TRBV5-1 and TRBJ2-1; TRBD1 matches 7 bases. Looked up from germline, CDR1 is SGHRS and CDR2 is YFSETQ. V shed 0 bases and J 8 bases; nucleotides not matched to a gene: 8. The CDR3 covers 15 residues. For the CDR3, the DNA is TGCGCCAGCAGCTTGGCCCGGACAGGAGGTGATGAGCAGTTCTTC. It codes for CASSLARTGGDEQFF.

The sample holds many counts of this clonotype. The CDR3 nucleotides are TGTGCCAGCTCACCAGCACCGGGTCGTTTCACAGATACGCAGTATTTT. This codes for CASSPAPGRFTDTQYF. This sequence joins TRBV18 and TRBJ2-3, with D uncertain. The CDR3 consists of 16 residues. CDR1 and CDR2 (germline): KGHSH, LQKENI. The V and J ends lost 2 bases and 2 bases respectively, with 14 bases between them. Supplemented by reference TRBV18 and TRBJ2-3, the full variable domain reads NAGVMQNPRHLVRRRGQEARLRCSPMKGHSHVYWYRQLPEEGLKFMVYLQKENIIDESGMPKERFSAEFPKEGPSILRIQQVVRGDSAAYFCASSPAPGRFTDTQYFGPGTRLTVL.

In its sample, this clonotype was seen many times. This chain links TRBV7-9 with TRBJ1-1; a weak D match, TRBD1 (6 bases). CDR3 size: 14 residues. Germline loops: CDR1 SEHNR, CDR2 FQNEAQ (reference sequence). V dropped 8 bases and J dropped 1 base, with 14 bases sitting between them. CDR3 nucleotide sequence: TGTGCCAGCGGGCAGGGGCGCACGAACACTGAAGCTTTCTTT. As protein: CASGQGRTNTEAFF. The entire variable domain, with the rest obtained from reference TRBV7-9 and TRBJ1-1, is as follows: DTGVSQNPRHKITKRGQNVTFRCDPISEHNRLYWYRQTLGQGPEFLTYFQNEAQLEKSRLLSDRFSAERPKGSFSTLEIQRTEQGDSAMYLCASGQGRTNTEAFFGQGTRLTVV.

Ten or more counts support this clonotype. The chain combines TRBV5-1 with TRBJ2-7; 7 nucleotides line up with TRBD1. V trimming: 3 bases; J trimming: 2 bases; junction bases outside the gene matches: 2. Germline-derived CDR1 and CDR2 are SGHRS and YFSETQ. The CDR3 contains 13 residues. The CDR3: CASSSTGTYEQYF. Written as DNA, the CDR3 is TGCGCCAGCAGCTCGACAGGGACCTACGAGCAGTACTTC.

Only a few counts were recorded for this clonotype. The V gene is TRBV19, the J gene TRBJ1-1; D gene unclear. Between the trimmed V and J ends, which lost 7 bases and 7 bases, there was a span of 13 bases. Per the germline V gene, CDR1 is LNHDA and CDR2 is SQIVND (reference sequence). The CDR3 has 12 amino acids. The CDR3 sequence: CASITGRGEAFF. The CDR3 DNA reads TGTGCCAGTATAACGGGAAGAGGTGAAGCTTTCTTT.

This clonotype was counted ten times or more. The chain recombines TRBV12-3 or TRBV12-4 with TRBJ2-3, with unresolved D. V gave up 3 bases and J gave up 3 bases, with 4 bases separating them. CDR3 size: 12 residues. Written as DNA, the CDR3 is TGTGCCAGCAGTTTGTGGACAGATACGCAGTATTTT. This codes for CASSLWTDTQYF.